This TCR beta chain emerged from a study of CD8 T cells in ankylosing spondylitis. Quantitative barcoded 5'-RACE was used to prepare TCR beta libraries. TCRdb itself ran the 5' RACE reads through MiXCR, one entry per CDR3 protein. Of 200,000 or so distinct CDR3 sequences detected, approximately 12% appear once; the ten largest clones hold 9.5% to 11%. This clonotype was recorded many times. Trimming stripped 7 bases from V and 7 bases from J, with 19 bases between. The germline V gene has CDR1 MDHEN and CDR2 SYDVKM. This CDR3 has 14 amino acids. Sequencing was done on a sample of blood, either unsorted or a sorted T cell fraction (not recorded which). This rearrangement joins TRBV28 to TRBJ2-5; D possibly corresponds to TRBD1 (6 bases). The TCR sequence derives from a female donor with ankylosing spondylitis or in good health (not recorded which). CDR3 sequence: CASMARGLGGTQYF. CDR3 bases: TGTGCCAGCATGGCTCGAGGTCTAGGGGGGACCCAGTACTTC.